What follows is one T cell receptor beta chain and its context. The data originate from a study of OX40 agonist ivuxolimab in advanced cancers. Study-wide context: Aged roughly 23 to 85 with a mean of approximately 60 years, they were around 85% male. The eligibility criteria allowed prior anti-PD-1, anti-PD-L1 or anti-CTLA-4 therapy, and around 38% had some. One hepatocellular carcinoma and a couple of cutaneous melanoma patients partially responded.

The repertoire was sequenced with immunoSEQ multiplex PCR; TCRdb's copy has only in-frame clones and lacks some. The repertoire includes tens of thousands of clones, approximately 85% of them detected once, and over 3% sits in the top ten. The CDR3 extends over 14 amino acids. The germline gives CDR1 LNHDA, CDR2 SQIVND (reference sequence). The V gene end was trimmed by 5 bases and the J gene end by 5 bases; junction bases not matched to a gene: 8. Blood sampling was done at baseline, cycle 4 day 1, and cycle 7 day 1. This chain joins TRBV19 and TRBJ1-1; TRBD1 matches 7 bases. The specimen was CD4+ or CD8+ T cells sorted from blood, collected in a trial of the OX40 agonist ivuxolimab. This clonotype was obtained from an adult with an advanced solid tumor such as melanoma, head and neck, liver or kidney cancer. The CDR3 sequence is CASSGGTGQTEAFF. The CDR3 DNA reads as TGTGCCAGTAGTGGGGGGACGGGACAGACTGAAGCTTTCTTT.